Presented here are 4 T cell receptor beta chains from one specimen sequenced in a study of blood T cell repertoires in COVID-19 (TCRdb year 2020). Library creation used the immunoSEQ multiplex PCR assay. The table comes from immuneACCESS by way of TCRdb, which keeps in-frame sequences with V and J called. Part of the clones is missing from these tables; in studies checked, under half for an unresolved V gene and the rest for unknown reasons. The sample records 150,000 to 200,000 clones, 90% of which are singletons. The ten largest clones capture roughly a sixth of the sample. The sample comprised peripheral blood. Every receptor here comes from a man in his 60s with active or convalescent COVID-19.

As for this clone: Other nucleotide sequences from this sample produce the same CDR3. The chain couples TRBV2 to TRBJ1-2; 8 bases align to TRBD1. CDR3 length: 14 residues. After removal of 4 bases from V and 3 bases from J, the junction contained 4 bases not matched to a gene. CDR1 and CDR2 from the germline V gene are SNHLY and FYNNEI. CDR3 region: CASSVAGGDYGYTF. The CDR3, as DNA: TGTGCCAGCAGTGTGGCAGGGGGCGACTATGGCTACACCTTC.

The chain employs TRBV27 and TRBJ1-5, with a tentative D call TRBD1 (5 bases). V lost 3 bases and J 0 bases, leaving 12 bases between the germline ends. The CDR3 spans 16 residues. Germline V lookup: CDR1 MNHEY, CDR2 SMNVEV (reference sequence). The CDR3 region is CASSFVRAYSNQPQHF. The CDR3 nucleotides are TGTGCCAGCAGTTTTGTCAGGGCATATAGCAATCAGCCCCAGCATTTT.

The chain recombines TRBV5-1 with TRBJ2-2, with D maybe TRBD1 (6 bases). Germline CDR1 reads SGHRS; CDR2 reads YFSETQ. This CDR3 is built from 14 residues. V lost 4 bases and J lost 1, with 8 bases in between. The CDR3 DNA is TGCGCCAGCAGCACGGGACAGAACACCGGGGAGCTGTTTTTT. Protein product: CASSTGQNTGELFF.

The rearrangement uses TRBV10-3 and TRBJ2-5; TRBD2 aligns across 13 bases. Looked up from germline, CDR1 is ENHRY and CDR2 is SYGVKD. The CDR3 contains 15 residues. The CDR3 DNA reads TGTGCTACCGGAACTAGCGGGGGGGGAGGAGAGACCCAGTACTTC. This translates into CATGTSGGGGETQYF.